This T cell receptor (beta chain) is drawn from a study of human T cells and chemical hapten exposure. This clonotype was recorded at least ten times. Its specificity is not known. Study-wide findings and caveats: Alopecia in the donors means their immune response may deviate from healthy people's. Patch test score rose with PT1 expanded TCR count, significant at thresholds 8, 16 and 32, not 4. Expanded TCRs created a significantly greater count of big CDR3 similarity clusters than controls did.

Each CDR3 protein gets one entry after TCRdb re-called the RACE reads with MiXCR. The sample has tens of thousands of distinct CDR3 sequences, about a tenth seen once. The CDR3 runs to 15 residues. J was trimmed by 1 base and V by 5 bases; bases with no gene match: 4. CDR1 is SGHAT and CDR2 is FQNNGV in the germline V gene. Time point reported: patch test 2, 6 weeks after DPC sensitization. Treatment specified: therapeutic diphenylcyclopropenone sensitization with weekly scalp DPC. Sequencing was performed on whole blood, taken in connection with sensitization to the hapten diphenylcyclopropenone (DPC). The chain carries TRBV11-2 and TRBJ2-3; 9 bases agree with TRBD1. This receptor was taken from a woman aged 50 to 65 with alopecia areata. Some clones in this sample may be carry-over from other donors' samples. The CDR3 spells CASSHRQGGTDTQYF. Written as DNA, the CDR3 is TGTGCCAGCAGCCATAGACAGGGGGGCACAGATACGCAGTATTTT.